This T cell receptor (beta chain) originates from a study of blood T cell repertoires in COVID-19. Background on the study: COVID-19 samples, acute and convalescent, were from the United States, Italy and Spain. The cDNA or gDNA used as material had been derived from T cells, B-cell-depleted T cells, or PBMCs.

This CDR3 region has 18 residues. Per the germline V gene, CDR1 is MNHEY and CDR2 is SMNVEV (reference sequence). Germline trimming cut 3 bases from V and 2 bases from J; bases unmatched to any gene: 13. Original processing methods: Reference gene primer amplification yielded estimated nucleated cell counts. Method: immunoSEQ multiplex PCR; TCRdb's copy keeps in-frame clones and lacks some. That table furnishes V, J and clone size, whereas the DNA furnished D and trimming. The sample records around 190,000 clones, roughly 84% being singletons. The sequence was obtained from a human donor in a cohort sampled during active COVID-19. Sequences were obtained from peripheral blood. This chain joins TRBV27 and TRBJ2-7, with 10 bases matching TRBD2. DNA for the CDR3: TGTGCCAGCAGTTTCCGGGTGGCTAGCGGGAGTAGGGCCTACGAGCAGTACTTC. Translated, it gives CASSFRVASGSRAYEQYF.